What follows are 10 T cell receptor beta chains derived from one specimen sequenced in a study of blood T cells in healthy people across ages. The use of a sample-barcoded 5' primer and a J-beta primer mix characterized a second PCR of about 6 to 11 cycles. From the 5' RACE reads, TCRdb called clonotypes with MiXCR, one entry per CDR3 protein. Of over 600,000 distinct CDR3 sequences in the sample, under 25% were seen once. The specimen was blood. These receptors originate from a man in his 70s in good health.

The chain couples TRBV5-6 to TRBJ1-2; 9 positions match TRBD1. CDR1 is SGHDT, CDR2 YYEEEE, per germline. V was clipped by 4 bases and J by 5 bases; unmatched bases: 9. The CDR3 loop spans 15 amino acids. This chain's CDR3 is CASSATGTGFYGYTF. In nucleotides, the CDR3 is TGTGCCAGCAGCGCAACCGGGACAGGGTTTTATGGCTACACCTTC.

This clonotype was seen repeatedly, ten times or more. The CDR3, as DNA: TGTGCCAGCACCGAAAAACTTCGGACTGGCGAAAAACTGTTTTTT. Its translation: CASTEKLRTGEKLFF. The chain couples TRBV6-5 to TRBJ1-4; D call uncertain. Germline CDR1 and CDR2: MNHEY and SVGAGI. V lost 7 bases and J lost 8, with 20 bases in between. The length of the CDR3 is 15 residues.

The chain links TRBV2 to TRBJ2-2; 7 bases map to TRBD1. Germline CDR1 and CDR2: SNHLY and FYNNEI. This CDR3 region has 15 residues. V was pared by 9 bases and J by 5 bases, with 12 bases of the junction left unmatched. CDR3 sequence reads: CASSTPGQVTGELFF. CDR3 nucleotides: TGTGCCAGTAGCACCCCTGGACAGGTTACCGGGGAGCTGTTTTTT.

This clonotype was found a few times. The chain joins TRBV20-1 to TRBJ2-5; 8 nucleotides align to TRBD2. The J call could be wrong; TRBJ2-1 is a better fit for the DNA end. This CDR3 has 16 residues. Germline V gene lookup returns CDR1 DFQATT and CDR2 SNEGSKA (reference sequence). The DNA for the CDR3 is TGCAGTGAAGTAACGACAGCGGGAGAACGCTACAATGAGCAGTTCTTC. Translating gives CSEVTTAGERYNEQFF.

The gene calls are TRBV4-1 and TRBJ1-3; no firm D call. CDR3 length: 14 residues. The germline CDR1 and CDR2 sequences are MGHRA and YSYEKL. V lost 1 base and J lost 3, with 7 bases in between. CDR3 DNA sequence: TGCGCCAGCAGCCAAGGAGGACGTGGAAACACCATATATTTT. It is translated as CASSQGGRGNTIYF.

This clonotype was seen a few times. One end of the junction fails to match germline, which may point to a read error. The V gene is TRBV7-2, the J gene TRBJ2-7; possible D gene TRBD1, 6 bases. This CDR3 is built from 13 residues. Germline V gene sequence: CDR1 SGHTA, CDR2 FQGNSA. CDR3 loop: CASSSGAYVEQYF. In DNA, the CDR3 is TGCGCCAGCAGCTCAGGGGCTTACGTAGAGCAGTACTTC.

The rearrangement links TRBV12-3 or TRBV12-4 to TRBJ1-2; D is unclear. V shed 5 bases and J shed 6 bases, with 7 bases lying between them. This CDR3 contains 11 residues. CDR3 in amino acids: CASSPGHGYTF. In nucleotides, the CDR3 is TGTGCCAGCAGTCCAGGACATGGCTACACCTTC.

J is TRBJ2-7 and V is TRBV29-1, with 12 bases that match TRBD2. Per germline, CDR1 SQVTM and CDR2 ANQGSEA. This CDR3 has 13 amino acids. The V gene end was trimmed by 3 bases and the J gene end by 6 bases; junction bases not matched to a gene: 3. CDR3 residues: CSVETSGSLEQYF. CDR3 sequence (DNA): TGCAGCGTTGAGACTAGCGGGAGCCTCGAGCAGTACTTC.

The chain uses TRBV20-1 and TRBJ2-1; TRBD2 agrees at 11 bases. V lost 6 bases to trimming and J lost 5 bases; unmatched junction nucleotides: 6. The germline CDR1 and CDR2 sequences are DFQATT and SNEGSKA (reference sequence). The CDR3 consists of 14 residues. The CDR3: CSATTSGKDNEQFF. DNA for the CDR3: TGCAGTGCGACGACTAGCGGGAAGGACAATGAGCAGTTCTTC.

This clonotype turned up a few times. The genes are TRBV7-2 and TRBJ2-5; TRBD2 matches at 7 bases. The CDR3 runs 13 residues. The J segment lost 5 bases and the V segment lost 3 bases, leaving 3 bases of the junction unmatched. Germline V gene lookup returns CDR1 SGHTA and CDR2 FQGNSA. In DNA, the CDR3 is TGTGCCAGCAGCTTCGGGGGGTTTGAGACCCAGTACTTC. Translating it yields CASSFGGFETQYF.